What follows are 29 T cell receptor beta chains derived from one specimen sequenced in a study of blood T cell repertoires in COVID-19 (dated by TCRdb to about 2020). Receptors were amplified or captured by the immunoSEQ multiplex PCR assay. TCRdb provides this immuneACCESS table in a form limited to in-frame rearrangements. Some clones are lacking; in checked studies, under half of them reflect an unresolved V gene, and why the rest are absent is not known. The sample profile shows around 210,000 clones; approximately 84% of them were found once. The ten largest clones take up 7.8% of the sample. The source material was peripheral blood. The receptors come from an elderly woman with COVID-19, enrolled during active disease.

V gene TRBV19 combines with J gene TRBJ2-2; weak D call: TRBD2 (5 bases). Trimming removed 5 bases from V and 4 bases from J, with 11 bases in between. Germline CDR1 is LNHDA and CDR2 is SQIVND (reference sequence). CDR3 length equals 14 residues. The CDR3 DNA sequence: TGTGCCAGTAGTGCTGAGGGTTTCACCGGGGAGCTGTTTTTT. This gives the protein CASSAEGFTGELFF.

This clone was seen a handful of times. V and J are TRBV4-1 and TRBJ2-1; D perhaps matches TRBD1 (5 bases). The germline V gene encodes CDR1 MGHRA and CDR2 YSYEKL. V lost 0 bases, J lost 0 bases, and 9 bases lay in between. CDR3 size: 16 residues. CDR3: CASSQEGDSSYNEQFF. CDR3 in DNA: TGCGCCAGCAGCCAAGAAGGGGATAGCTCCTACAATGAGCAGTTCTTC.

The V and J genes are TRBV6-5 and TRBJ1-6; a weak D match, TRBD1 (5 bases). The CDR3 is 14 amino acids. Germline values: CDR1 MNHEY, CDR2 SVGAGI. V was cut by 2 bases and J by 6 bases, with 8 bases left in between. The CDR3 coding sequence is TGTGCCAGCAGTTACGTCGGGGGTAATTCACCCCTCCACTTT. Amino acid sequence: CASSYVGGNSPLHF.

The chain has TRBV5-1 and TRBJ1-1; 8 positions agree with TRBD1. The germline gives CDR1 SGHRS, CDR2 YFSETQ. This CDR3 spans 15 amino acids. The junction had 7 bases not matched to a gene; V was cut back by 3 bases and J by 3 bases. In nucleotides, the CDR3 is TGCGCCAGCAGCTCAGGGGGCGGTTTGGACACTGAAGCTTTCTTT. This codes for CASSSGGGLDTEAFF.

The V and J genes are TRBV5-1 and TRBJ1-2, with D hard to call. Germline V lookup: CDR1 SGHRS, CDR2 YFSETQ. This CDR3 region has 14 residues. Trimming removed 0 bases from V and 0 bases from J, with 6 bases in between. CDR3 in DNA: TGCGCCAGCAGCTTGGTCAGTCCTAACTATGGCTACACCTTC. It yields the protein CASSLVSPNYGYTF.

This clone showed up just a few times. The V call is TRBV5-1, the J call TRBJ2-6; no definite D call. Trimming stripped 4 bases from V and 3 bases from J, with 11 bases between. Germline CDR1 reads SGHRS; CDR2 reads YFSETQ. The CDR3 spans 15 residues. The DNA for the CDR3 is TGCGCCAGCAGCCCCTCGACGGGTGGGGCCAACGTCCTGACTTTC. This encodes CASSPSTGGANVLTF.

This clone came up a few times. V usage is TRBV5-6 and J usage is TRBJ1-6; no reliable D call. This CDR3 has 14 residues. CDR1 is SGHDT, CDR2 YYEEEE, per germline. V shed 0 bases and J shed 11 bases, with 12 bases lying between them. The CDR3 region is CASSLAGGKAPLHF. The DNA of the CDR3 is TGTGCCAGCAGCTTGGCAGGTGGAAAAGCACCCCTCCACTTT.

The chain recombines TRBV7-6 with TRBJ2-3, with a tentative D call TRBD1 (5 bases). The germline CDR1 and CDR2 sequences are SGHVS and FNYEAQ. Between the trimmed V and J ends, which lost 5 bases and 8 bases, there was a span of 17 bases. The CDR3 extends over 14 amino acids. CDR3 DNA sequence: TGTGCCAGCAGCCTTAATTTAGACAGTAGTACGCAGTATTTT. Its translation is CASSLNLDSSTQYF.

Here the CDR3 reads CATTRGVVGEKLFF. The CDR3 region has the DNA TGTGCCACTACCAGGGGGGTAGTCGGTGAAAAACTGTTTTTT. The V call is TRBV6-5, the J call TRBJ1-4, with TRBD1 identical over 7 bases. This CDR3 spans 14 amino acids. Germline CDR1 MNHEY, CDR2 SVGAGI. Trimming at V came to 10 bases and at J to 7 bases, leaving 12 bases not matched to a gene.

The gene calls are TRBV6-5 and TRBJ1-4, with 7 nucleotides matching TRBD1. The ends lost 8 bases at V and 8 bases at J; junction bases unmatched: 14. The germline CDR1 and CDR2 sequences are MNHEY and SVGAGI. This CDR3 is built from 15 residues. CDR3 in amino acids: CASQSRDSAGEKLFF. For the CDR3, the DNA is TGTGCCAGCCAGTCCCGGGACAGTGCTGGGGAAAAACTGTTTTTT.

To note about this clone: This CDR3 is also generated by other DNA sequences in the sample. The rearrangement links TRBV2 to TRBJ2-3; D is unresolved. Trimming cost V 1 base and J 2 bases, with 7 bases left between them. CDR1 and CDR2 (germline): SNHLY, FYNNEI. This CDR3 has 14 residues. The CDR3 spells CASSEGLSTDTQYF. DNA for the CDR3: TGTGCCAGCAGTGAAGGACTTTCCACAGATACGCAGTATTTT.

V and J are TRBV29-1 and TRBJ1-4; tentative D call: TRBD1 (6 bases). Germline CDR1 and CDR2: SQVTM and ANQGSEA. V was shortened by 8 bases and J by 7 bases, with 17 bases between the two germline ends. The CDR3 runs 13 residues. The CDR3 DNA is TGCAGCTCACGGGGGGGGCCGGGTGAAAAACTGTTTTTT. This gives the protein CSSRGGPGEKLFF.

There are a few counts of this clone. Other DNA variants within this sample encode the same CDR3. J is TRBJ1-2 and V is TRBV3-1 (or the pseudogene TRBV3-2); D is perhaps TRBD1 (5 bases). Germline V gene sequence: CDR1 LGHDT, CDR2 YNNKEL (reference sequence). Deletions cut 1 base from V and 8 bases from J, with 11 bases between. The CDR3 is 13 residues long. In DNA, the CDR3 is TGTGCCAGCAGCCAAGGGCAGGGTGAGGGCTACACCTTC. This codes for CASSQGQGEGYTF.

This clone was picked up one time. This chain connects TRBV5-6 to TRBJ1-6; 7 nucleotides align to TRBD1. Trimming took 4 bases from V and 7 from J; bases not matched to a gene: 11. Germline CDR1 is SGHDT and CDR2 is YYEEEE. The length of the CDR3 is 16 residues. The CDR3 protein is CASSLSPGQTNSPLHF. For the CDR3, the DNA is TGTGCCAGCAGCCTCAGCCCGGGACAGACCAATTCACCCCTCCACTTT. The full variable domain, in which reference TRBV5-6 and TRBJ1-6 provide the parts outside the CDR3, is DAGVTQSPTHLIKTRGQQVTLRCSPKSGHDTVSWYQQALGQGPQFIFQYYEEEERQRGNFPDRFSGHQFPNYSSELNVNALLLGDSALYLCASSLSPGQTNSPLHFGNGTRLTVT.

This chain connects TRBV3-1 (or the pseudogene TRBV3-2) to TRBJ1-1; the D gene is possibly TRBD1 (5 bases). Trimming took 4 bases from V and 4 from J, leaving 10 bases between them. Germline V gives CDR1 LGHDT, CDR2 YNNKEL (reference sequence). The length of the CDR3 is 13 residues. The CDR3 DNA reads TGTGCCAGCAGCCTATTTAGGGGCACTGAAGCTTTCTTT. Residues: CASSLFRGTEAFF.

The chain combines TRBV5-1 with TRBJ2-1; 8 bases fit TRBD2. V shed 0 bases, J shed 3 bases, and the junction held 14 bases outside the gene matches. This CDR3 has 19 residues. In germline, CDR1 is SGHRS, CDR2 YFSETQ. The CDR3 is CASSLALAGGTLGYNEQFF. The CDR3, as DNA: TGCGCCAGCAGCTTGGCCCTCGCGGGGGGCACATTGGGCTACAATGAGCAGTTCTTC.

The chain links TRBV5-1 to TRBJ2-2; TRBD2 matches 16 bases. Germline V lookup: CDR1 SGHRS, CDR2 YFSETQ. This CDR3 comprises 16 residues. Losses at the gene ends were 4 bases for V and 5 bases for J; bases not matched to a gene: 2. This CDR3 reads CASSGTSGGATGELFF. The DNA for the CDR3 is TGCGCCAGCAGCGGGACTAGCGGGGGGGCTACCGGGGAGCTGTTTTTT.

The chain recombines TRBV7-2 with TRBJ1-5, with D hard to call. V lost 3 bases, J lost 6 bases, and 12 bases lay in between. Germline-derived CDR1 and CDR2 are SGHTA and FQGNSA. The CDR3 has 14 residues. CDR3: CASSLGAGGQPQHF. Here the CDR3 DNA reads TGTGCCAGCAGCTTGGGCGCGGGTGGTCAGCCCCAGCATTTT.

This clone occurred a few times. The chain employs TRBV5-1 and TRBJ1-1; a weak D match, TRBD1 (5 bases). Germline CDR1 reads SGHRS; CDR2 reads YFSETQ. This CDR3 has 15 residues. V shed 0 bases and J shed 0 bases, with 9 bases lying between them. The CDR3 sequence: CASSLGQTMNTEAFF. The CDR3 DNA reads as TGCGCCAGCAGCTTGGGACAGACCATGAACACTGAAGCTTTCTTT.

This chain's CDR3 is CASSQVWESAFF. The CDR3 DNA follows: TGTGCCAGCAGCCAAGTTTGGGAGAGTGCTTTCTTT. The V and J genes are TRBV14 and TRBJ1-1; D not certain. V shed 1 base and J shed 11 bases, with 11 bases lying between them. The CDR3 has 12 amino acids. CDR1 SGHDN and CDR2 FVKESK come from the germline V gene. The entire variable domain, with the rest obtained from reference TRBV14 and TRBJ1-1, is as follows: EAGVTQFPSHSVIEKGQTVTLRCDPISGHDNLYWYRRVMGKEIKFLLHFVKESKQDESGMPNNRFLAERTGGTYSTLKVQPAELEDSGVYFCASSQVWESAFFGQGTRLTVV.

The V call is TRBV7-3, the J call TRBJ2-1; the match to TRBD2 covers 10 bases. V lost 5 bases and J lost 9; bases outside the gene matches: 22. Looked up from germline, CDR1 is SGHTA and CDR2 is FQGTGA. The CDR3 consists of 19 residues. The DNA for the CDR3 is TGTGCCAGCAGCCAACAGGGGCTGAGACTAGCGGGCCCCCGGGGTGAGCAGTTCTTC. It yields the protein CASSQQGLRLAGPRGEQFF.

The chain uses TRBV11-2 and TRBJ2-3, with TRBD1 matching 8 bases. From germline, CDR1 is SGHAT and CDR2 FQNNGV. The trim removed 5 bases at V and 4 bases at J, leaving 8 bases unmatched. The CDR3 is 15 amino acids. DNA of the CDR3: TGTGCCAGCAGCGTATACAGGGGGGCGGCAGATACGCAGTATTTT. It translates to CASSVYRGAADTQYF.

This rearrangement joins TRBV2 to TRBJ2-5, with TRBD2 matching over 10 bases. In germline, CDR1 is SNHLY, CDR2 FYNNEI. CDR3 length: 15 amino acids. V shed 5 bases, J shed 5 bases, and the junction held 8 bases outside the gene matches. The CDR3 nucleotides are TGTGCCAGCAGTAGATCCGGGACTAGCGCTGAGACCCAGTACTTC. It encodes CASSRSGTSAETQYF.

The CDR3: CASSSSGGTSGGETQYF. DNA for the CDR3: TGTGCCAGCAGCTCCAGTGGAGGGACTAGCGGAGGGGAGACCCAGTACTTC. The chain couples TRBV4-2 to TRBJ2-5, with 11 bases identical to TRBD2. Germline-derived CDR1 and CDR2 are LGHNA and YNFKEQ. This CDR3 is 17 amino acids long. After removal of 5 bases from V and 5 bases from J, the junction contained 13 bases not matched to a gene.

The chain uses TRBV28 and TRBJ2-4; perhaps TRBD1 as D (5 bases). CDR3 length: 13 residues. The V and J ends lost 8 bases and 5 bases respectively, with 13 bases between them. Germline CDR1 is MDHEN and CDR2 is SYDVKM. CDR3 sequence: CASSRQGQNIQYF. CDR3 DNA sequence: TGTGCCAGCTCTCGCCAGGGTCAAAACATTCAGTACTTC.

The chain combines TRBV3-1 (or the pseudogene TRBV3-2) with TRBJ1-4; no reliable D call. The CDR3 has 12 amino acids. V shed 3 bases and J shed 8 bases, with 7 bases lying between them. Germline loops: CDR1 LGHDT, CDR2 YNNKEL (reference sequence). CDR3: CASSQPREKLFF. CDR3 nucleotide sequence: TGTGCCAGCAGCCAGCCGAGGGAAAAACTGTTTTTT.

The chain couples TRBV6-5 to TRBJ2-1; D is ambiguous. Germline CDR1 reads MNHEY; CDR2 reads SVGAGI. Trimming cost V 4 bases and J 0 bases, with 10 bases left between them. The CDR3 runs 15 residues. CDR3 residues: CASSFSRHSYNEQFF. The CDR3 DNA follows: TGTGCCAGCAGTTTTAGCCGCCACTCCTACAATGAGCAGTTCTTC.

As to this clone: A read error may produce the germline difference seen at one junction end. J is TRBJ1-5 and V is TRBV5-1, with TRBD1 identical over 7 bases. CDR3 length: 15 amino acids. Germline assignment: CDR1 SGHRS and CDR2 YFSETQ. The CDR3 region is CASSLGDRSNEPQHF. The DNA of the CDR3 is TGCGCCAGCAGCTTGGGGGACAGATCCAATGAGCCCCAGCATTTT.

The chain is built from TRBV3-1 (or the pseudogene TRBV3-2) and TRBJ1-3; no definite D call. The germline CDR1 and CDR2 sequences are LGHDT and YNNKEL (reference sequence). This CDR3 has 13 amino acids. Trimming removed 1 base from V and 4 bases from J, with 5 bases in between. This CDR3 is CASSQVRGNTIYF. DNA for the CDR3: TGTGCCAGCAGCCAAGTTAGAGGAAACACCATATATTTT.